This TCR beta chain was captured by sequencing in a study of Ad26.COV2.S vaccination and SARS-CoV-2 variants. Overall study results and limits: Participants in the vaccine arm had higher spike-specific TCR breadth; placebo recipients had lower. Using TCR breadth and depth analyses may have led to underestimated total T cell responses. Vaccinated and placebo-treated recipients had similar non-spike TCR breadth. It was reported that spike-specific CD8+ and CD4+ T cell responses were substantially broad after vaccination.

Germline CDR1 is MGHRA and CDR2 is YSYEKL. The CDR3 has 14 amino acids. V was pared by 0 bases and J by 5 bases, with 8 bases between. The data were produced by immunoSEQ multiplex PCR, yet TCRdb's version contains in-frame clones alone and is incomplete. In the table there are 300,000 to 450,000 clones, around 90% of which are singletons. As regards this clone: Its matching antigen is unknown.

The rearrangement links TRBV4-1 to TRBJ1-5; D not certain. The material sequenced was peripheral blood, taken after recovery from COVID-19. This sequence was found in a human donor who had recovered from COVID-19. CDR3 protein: CASSQDAGYQPQHF. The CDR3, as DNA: TGCGCCAGCAGCCAAGACGCGGGTTATCAGCCCCAGCATTTT.